These 23 T cell receptor beta chains were all obtained from the same sample, sequenced in a study of T cell changes during pregnancy in multiple sclerosis. Repertoires were generated with immunoSEQ multiplex PCR, while TCRdb's copy carries only in-frame clones and drops some. The sample shows tens of thousands of clones, roughly 92% of them seen only once. The starting material was peripheral blood, obtained before pregnancy. The receptor set was obtained from a female donor with multiple sclerosis, enrolled in a pregnancy study.

This chain joins TRBV6-1 and TRBJ2-2; 10 positions match TRBD2. The length of the CDR3 is 17 residues. In germline, CDR1 is MNHNS, CDR2 SASEGT. Trimming took 0 bases from V and 3 from J; bases not matched to a gene: 4. The CDR3 DNA reads as TGTGCCAGCAGTGAAGCTCTACTAGCGGGACACACCGGGGAGCTGTTTTTT. Translating gives CASSEALLAGHTGELFF.

The chain has TRBV18 and TRBJ2-5; weak D call: TRBD2 (7 bases). The CDR3 covers 15 residues. Per germline, CDR1 KGHSH and CDR2 LQKENI. V dropped 0 bases and J dropped 5 bases, with 13 bases sitting between them. This chain's CDR3 is CASSPPWGGDETQYF. As DNA, the CDR3 is TGTGCCAGCTCACCACCGTGGGGGGGCGACGAGACCCAGTACTTC.

The chain recombines TRBV29-1 with TRBJ2-7; perhaps TRBD1 as D (6 bases). The CDR3 consists of 15 residues. Trimming took 4 bases from V and 6 from J, leaving 22 bases between them. The germline V gene has CDR1 SQVTM and CDR2 ANQGSEA. The CDR3 DNA is TGCAGCGTTGTTGGTCCTGGGGGCGGAATGGGCGAGCAGTACTTC. It yields the protein CSVVGPGGGMGEQYF.

The chain joins TRBV28 to TRBJ1-2; the D gene is possibly TRBD1 (5 bases). V was clipped by 6 bases and J by 6 bases, with 17 bases between them. CDR3 size: 14 residues. Germline loops: CDR1 MDHEN, CDR2 SYDVKM. CDR3 in amino acids: CASRSGGMGDGYTF. In nucleotides, the CDR3 is TGTGCCAGCAGATCTGGCGGGATGGGGGATGGCTACACCTTC.

This sequence joins TRBV6-5 and TRBJ1-2, with 9 bases identical to TRBD1. CDR1 MNHEY and CDR2 SVGAGI come from the germline V gene. Losses at the gene ends were 5 bases for V and 4 bases for J; bases not matched to a gene: 5. The CDR3 has 14 amino acids. The CDR3 loop reads CASSLNRGLYGYTF. In DNA form, the CDR3 reads TGTGCCAGCAGTCTTAACAGGGGGCTCTATGGCTACACCTTC.

In DNA form, the CDR3 reads TGTGCCAGCAGCCTTGGGGACAGGGGGTACGCAGATACGCAGTATTTT. Protein product: CASSLGDRGYADTQYF. V and J are TRBV7-2 and TRBJ2-3; 11 positions match TRBD1. Trimming at V came to 5 bases and at J to 4 bases, leaving 8 bases not matched to a gene. Germline V gene sequence: CDR1 SGHTA, CDR2 FQGNSA. The CDR3 extends over 16 amino acids.

The rearrangement links TRBV11-2 to TRBJ2-1, with D possibly matching TRBD1 (6 bases). The CDR3 consists of 15 residues. Trimming shortened V by 5 bases and J by 7 bases, and 18 bases separated the two germline ends. Germline values: CDR1 SGHAT, CDR2 FQNNGV. CDR3 residues: CASSVLLSQGNEQFF. The CDR3 nucleotides read TGTGCCAGCAGCGTTTTATTGTCGCAGGGGAATGAGCAGTTCTTC.

This chain connects TRBV14 to TRBJ2-3, with D possibly TRBD2 on 6 matching bases. Trimming took off 1 base at V and 0 bases at J, with 11 bases between the two ends. CDR1 SGHDN and CDR2 FVKESK come from the germline V gene. CDR3 length: 16 amino acids. The CDR3 reads CASSQAEGQSTDTQYF. CDR3 bases: TGTGCCAGCAGCCAAGCGGAGGGTCAGAGCACAGATACGCAGTATTTT. Together with reference TRBV14 and TRBJ2-3, the CDR3 gives the full variable domain: EAGVTQFPSHSVIEKGQTVTLRCDPISGHDNLYWYRRVMGKEIKFLLHFVKESKQDESGMPNNRFLAERTGGTYSTLKVQPAELEDSGVYFCASSQAEGQSTDTQYFGPGTRLTVL.

The CDR3: CASSYRQLNTEAFF. The CDR3 coding sequence is TGTGCCAGCAGCTACCGACAGTTGAACACTGAAGCTTTCTTT. V is TRBV13 and J is TRBJ1-1; possible D gene TRBD1, 5 bases. Germline V gives CDR1 PRHDT, CDR2 FYEKMQ (reference sequence). V shed 4 bases and J shed 0 bases, with 9 bases lying between them. This CDR3 contains 14 residues.

This chain links TRBV9 with TRBJ2-3, with 8 bases aligning to TRBD1. Germline V gives CDR1 SGDLS, CDR2 YYNGEE. V gave up 4 bases and J gave up 5 bases; unmatched junction bases: 9. CDR3 length: 15 residues. The CDR3 is CASSPGQEGEDTQYF. The CDR3 nucleotides read TGTGCCAGCAGCCCGGGACAGGAAGGTGAAGATACGCAGTATTTT.

This rearrangement joins TRBV5-6 to TRBJ1-5, with 7 nucleotides matching TRBD1. Germline CDR1 and CDR2: SGHDT and YYEEEE. The ends lost 1 base at V and 5 bases at J; junction bases unmatched: 6. The length of the CDR3 is 15 residues. For the CDR3, the DNA is TGTGCCAGCAGCTTGAGGGGGCGCGCGGATCAGCCCCAGCATTTT. It codes for CASSLRGRADQPQHF.

The chain links TRBV5-1 to TRBJ2-7; 15 bases are shared with TRBD2. Germline V gene lookup returns CDR1 SGHRS and CDR2 YFSETQ. V lost 4 bases to trimming and J lost 3 bases; unmatched junction nucleotides: 5. This CDR3 contains 16 residues. Here the CDR3 reads CASSPRTSGRDYEQYF. DNA for the CDR3: TGCGCCAGCAGCCCCCGGACTAGCGGGAGGGACTACGAGCAGTACTTC. The full variable domain, rest sourced from reference TRBV5-1 and TRBJ2-7, is KAGVTQTPRYLIKTRGQQVTLSCSPISGHRSVSWYQQTPGQGLQFLFEYFSETQRNKGNFPGRFSGRQFSNSRSEMNVSTLELGDSALYLCASSPRTSGRDYEQYFGPGTRLTVT.

Judged by abundance, this clone is medium-sized. J is TRBJ2-1 and V is TRBV15, with a possible D match to TRBD2 (5 bases). V was trimmed by 0 bases and J by 6 bases, leaving 18 bases between them. In germline, CDR1 is LNHNV, CDR2 YYDKDF (reference sequence). The CDR3 consists of 17 residues. The DNA of the CDR3 is TGTGCCACCAGCAGAGACCCGGAGGTGACTTGGGGCAATGAGCAGTTCTTC. Encoded protein: CATSRDPEVTWGNEQFF.

This chain uses TRBV6-6 with TRBJ1-4; no firm D call. The CDR3 runs 13 residues. Trimming removed 5 bases at V and 8 bases at J, with 12 bases between. Germline assignment: CDR1 MNHNY and CDR2 SVGAGI (reference sequence). CDR3 in amino acids: CASSSRSGEKLFF. For the CDR3, the DNA is TGTGCCAGCAGTAGTCGTTCGGGGGAAAAACTGTTTTTT.

This clone appeared once. V usage is TRBV6-6 and J usage is TRBJ2-7, with a weak D call TRBD1 (7 bases). Germline V CDR1 and CDR2: MNHNY, SVGAGI (reference sequence). Trimming shortened V by 5 bases and J by 3 bases, and 20 bases separated the two germline ends. The CDR3 is 16 residues long. In DNA form, the CDR3 reads TGTGCCAGCAGTAACATACAGGGGATGGGACTCTACGAGCAGTACTTC. The encoded protein is CASSNIQGMGLYEQYF.

This clone showed up just once. The chain recombines TRBV9 with TRBJ2-1; 14 bases match TRBD2. Trimming took 1 base from V and 13 from J; bases not matched to a gene: 10. Germline V lookup: CDR1 SGDLS, CDR2 YYNGEE. The CDR3 covers 16 residues. CDR3 region: CASSVLGTSGSPTQFF. The CDR3 DNA sequence: TGTGCCAGCAGCGTACTTGGGACTAGCGGGAGCCCGACCCAGTTCTTC.

The J gene is TRBJ2-1, the V gene TRBV7-6; no reliable D call. The CDR3 extends over 12 amino acids. With 3 bases removed from V and 5 bases from J, the gap between germline ends came to 5 bases. CDR1 is SGHVS and CDR2 is FNYEAQ in the germline V gene. DNA of the CDR3: TGTGCCAGCAGCTTCGACAACAATGAGCAGTTCTTC. Protein: CASSFDNNEQFF. Full variable domain (rest looked up from reference TRBV7-6 and TRBJ2-1): GAGVSQSPRYKVTKRGQDVALRCDPISGHVSLYWYRQALGQGPEFLTYFNYEAQQDKSGLPNDRFSAERPEGSISTLTIQRTEQRDSAMYRCASSFDNNEQFFGPGTRLTVL.

The rearrangement joins TRBV6-5 to TRBJ2-2; 8 bases are shared with TRBD1. V dropped 6 bases and J dropped 9; count of bases not matched to a gene: 3. CDR1 and CDR2 from the germline V gene are MNHEY and SVGAGI. The CDR3 extends over 12 amino acids. DNA of the CDR3: TGTGCCAGCAGGGGACAGGTCCGGGAGCTGTTTTTT. Translated: CASRGQVRELFF.

This chain joins TRBV7-9 and TRBJ2-1; 7 bases agree with TRBD2. The germline V gene has CDR1 SEHNR and CDR2 FQNEAQ (reference sequence). V shed 0 bases, J shed 0 bases, and the junction held 2 bases outside the gene matches. CDR3 length equals 16 residues. The CDR3 region has the DNA TGTGCCAGCAGCTTAGCGCGGGACTACTCCTACAATGAGCAGTTCTTC. Translating gives CASSLARDYSYNEQFF. The complete variable domain, with remaining parts taken from reference TRBV7-9 and TRBJ2-1, reads DTGVSQNPRHKITKRGQNVTFRCDPISEHNRLYWYRQTLGQGPEFLTYFQNEAQLEKSRLLSDRFSAERPKGSFSTLEIQRTEQGDSAMYLCASSLARDYSYNEQFFGPGTRLTVL.

This chain connects TRBV19 to TRBJ1-5, with D possibly being TRBD1 (6 bases). The V end lost 4 bases, the J end lost 5 bases, and 12 bases lay between the germline ends. The CDR3 loop spans 14 amino acids. Germline V gives CDR1 LNHDA, CDR2 SQIVND (reference sequence). The CDR3 nucleotides are TGTGCCAGTAGTACTAGGACAGATTATCAGCCCCAGCATTTT. Translation gives CASSTRTDYQPQHF.

V and J are TRBV11-2 and TRBJ2-1, with 9 bases lining up with TRBD2. Germline V gene lookup returns CDR1 SGHAT and CDR2 FQNNGV. The CDR3 runs to 14 residues. Unmatched junction bases numbered 5, after V lost 3 bases and J lost 8 bases. DNA for the CDR3: TGTGCCAGCAGCTTGGGTAGCGGGAGCGATGAGCAGTTCTTC. Protein product: CASSLGSGSDEQFF.

V is TRBV15 and J is TRBJ2-7; 12 bases are shared with TRBD1. The V and J ends lost 5 bases and 3 bases, in that order; junction bases with no gene match: 17. Germline-derived CDR1 and CDR2 are LNHNV and YYDKDF (reference sequence). The length of the CDR3 is 19 residues. CDR3 DNA: TGTGCCACCAGCCTTCGAATGCAGTACGGGACAGGGGGCTTCTACGAGCAGTACTTC. Its protein product is CATSLRMQYGTGGFYEQYF.

J is TRBJ2-3 and V is TRBV9; the match to TRBD1 covers 11 bases. Trimming removed 4 bases from V and 1 base from J; junction bases left unmatched: 8. Germline V CDR1 and CDR2: SGDLS, YYNGEE. This CDR3 is built from 17 residues. CDR3 sequence (DNA): TGTGCCAGCAGCATCACCGGGACAGGGGGAGGCACAGATACGCAGTATTTT. This gives the protein CASSITGTGGGTDTQYF. Full variable domain (outside the CDR3, taken from reference TRBV9 and TRBJ2-3): DSGVTQTPKHLITATGQRVTLRCSPRSGDLSVYWYQQSLDQGLQFLIQYYNGEERAKGNILERFSAQQFPDLHSELNLSSLELGDSALYFCASSITGTGGGTDTQYFGPGTRLTVL.